These 25 T cell receptor beta chains came from one sample sequenced in a study of CD8+CD57+ T cells in acquired aplastic anemia. CDR3 and TCR beta VDJ profiling relied on a genomic DNA template. TCRdb reprocessed the reads with MiXCR, giving one entry per CDR3 protein. The table lists 200,000 to 300,000 distinct CDR3 sequences, 70% to 85% of them singletons. Only patients with CD8+CD57+ cell expansion on flow cytometry were chosen for sequencing. The material sequenced was sorted CD4+, CD8+, or CD8+CD57+ T cells (not recorded which) from PBMCs. Receptors were obtained from a human donor with aplastic anemia.

This clonotype was counted a few times. This rearrangement joins TRBV15 to TRBJ1-1, with no clear D. CDR3 length: 15 residues. V lost 7 bases and J lost 1, with 16 bases in between. Per germline, CDR1 LNHNV and CDR2 YYDKDF (reference sequence). CDR3 sequence: CATTPQGLPNTEAFF. CDR3 coding DNA: TGTGCCACCACACCGCAAGGGTTGCCGAACACTGAAGCTTTCTTT.

The chain couples TRBV7-9 to TRBJ2-6, with D perhaps matching TRBD2 (6 bases). This CDR3 has 17 residues. CDR1 and CDR2 (germline): SEHNR, FQNEAQ (reference sequence). V was trimmed by 5 bases and J by 13 bases, leaving 27 bases between them. As DNA, the CDR3 is TGTGCCAGCAGCCCCGGGACGGGGGACCACACAGCTACGGTCCTGACTTTC. It translates to CASSPGTGDHTATVLTF.

With regard to this clonotype: One junction end disagrees with the germline gene, perhaps due to a read error. The chain links TRBV11-1 to TRBJ2-3; D not resolved. Germline V lookup: CDR1 SGHAT, CDR2 FQDESV (reference sequence). This CDR3 is 15 amino acids long. The CDR3 spells CASSLGVKSTDTRYF. The CDR3, as DNA: TGTGCCAGCAGCTTAGGGGTAAAGAGCACAGATACGCGGTATTTT.

The sample holds a few counts of this clonotype. A much larger clone sits a single nucleotide away, making a read error possible. It is likely a read error, because the conserved phenylalanine at the end of the CDR3 is missing. The limits of the CDR3 on the DNA are not certain, so only TCRdb's listed CDR3 is given. V and J are TRBV2 and TRBJ2-1; the DNA was not used to check the table's D call, TRBD1. Ends included, the CDR3 has 16 residues. Looked up from germline, CDR1 is SNHLY and CDR2 is FYNNEI. The CDR3 loop is CASGDGGTNTQYFRPG.

The rearrangement uses TRBV7-9 and TRBJ2-5, with D unresolved. Germline lookup yields CDR1 SEHNR and CDR2 FQNEAQ (reference sequence). V lost 4 bases, J lost 4 bases, and 13 bases lay in between. The CDR3 is 14 residues long. CDR3: CASSSIPGVETQYF. CDR3 nucleotide sequence: TGTGCCAGCAGCTCAATCCCTGGCGTAGAGACCCAGTACTTC.

The chain carries TRBV7-3 and TRBJ2-3; either TRBD1 or TRBD2 may fit D (5 bases each). Germline CDR1 reads SGHTA; CDR2 reads FQGTGA. The CDR3 sequence is 13 residues long. V was pared by 8 bases and J by 8 bases, with 17 bases between. The CDR3 DNA is TGTGCCAGCGGGGGAGAGGCCACCGCTACGCAGTATTTT. Translated, it gives CASGGEATATQYF.

The V and J genes are TRBV7-2 and TRBJ2-3, with D unclear. Trimming removed 3 bases at V and 9 bases at J, with 7 bases between. The CDR3 has 11 amino acids. Per germline, CDR1 SGHTA and CDR2 FQGNSA. CDR3 sequence: CASSFHPTQYF. DNA for the CDR3: TGTGCCAGCAGCTTTCATCCAACGCAGTATTTT.

Of note for this clonotype: The junction does not match germline at one end; this may be a read error. The rearrangement joins TRBV7-9 to TRBJ2-3, with D hard to call. The CDR3 extends over 14 amino acids. CDR1 and CDR2 (germline): SEHNR, FQNEAQ (reference sequence). CDR3 residues: CASSLGAYEQSLGF. The DNA of the CDR3 is TGTGCCAGCAGCTTAGGGGCCTACGAGCAGTCCCTCGGTTTT.

Comments on this clonotype: A read error may produce the germline difference seen at one junction end. The chain links TRBV9 to TRBJ1-6, with TRBD1 matching over 8 bases. The CDR3 has 16 residues. Germline assignment: CDR1 SGDLS and CDR2 YYNGEE. The CDR3: CASGVSQGAHNFPLHF. The CDR3 bases are TGTGCCAGCGGCGTTTCGCAGGGGGCCCATAATTTTCCCCTCCACTTT.

J is TRBJ1-1 and V is TRBV5-6; D is possibly TRBD1 (5 bases). Germline CDR1 and CDR2: SGHDT and YYEEEE. V lost 4 bases and J lost 3, with 16 bases in between. CDR3 size: 15 residues. In DNA, the CDR3 is TGTGCCAGCAGCCGGCCCTTGGGGGGGGACACTGAAGCTTTCTTT. Its translation: CASSRPLGGDTEAFF.

J is TRBJ2-7 and V is TRBV9; 8 bases map to TRBD2. The V gene end was trimmed by 0 bases and the J gene end by 5 bases; junction bases not matched to a gene: 13. The CDR3 has 17 residues. CDR1 and CDR2 (germline): SGDLS, YYNGEE. The CDR3 here is CASSVDPVGLVRNEQYF. Written as DNA, the CDR3 is TGTGCCAGCAGCGTAGATCCTGTGGGACTAGTTAGGAACGAGCAGTACTTC.

Concerning this clonotype itself: The DNA is left out, because the CDR3 cannot be placed on it with certainty; the CDR3 is given as TCRdb lists it. The CDR3 here is CASSRGKGGSSTSQFF. V and J are TRBV7-2 and TRBJ2-1; the table's D gene call, TRBD1, was not cross checked with the DNA. Germline V gene data show CDR1 as SGHTA and CDR2 as FQGNSA. The CDR3 is 16 amino acids in total, end residues counted.

This chain links TRBV20-1 with TRBJ1-2; no firm D call. Germline CDR1 DFQATT, CDR2 SNEGSKA (reference sequence). This CDR3 region has 12 residues. CDR3 in amino acids: CRVGRRNYGYTF. The CDR3 nucleotides are TGCAGGGTTGGCAGGCGTAACTATGGCTACACCTTC.

The sample holds many counts of this clonotype. The CDR3 protein is CASSLEVWGREQYF. The CDR3 DNA is TGCGCCAGCAGCTTGGAGGTTTGGGGGCGGGAGCAGTACTTC. The chain employs TRBV5-1 and TRBJ2-7; weak D call: TRBD1 (6 bases). Germline CDR1 is SGHRS and CDR2 is YFSETQ. Trimming removed 0 bases at V and 7 bases at J, with 14 bases between. The CDR3 covers 14 residues.

V is TRBV10-3 and J is TRBJ2-3; D is ambiguous. Germline-derived CDR1 and CDR2 are ENHRY and SYGVKD. The CDR3 spans 13 residues. V lost 1 base and J lost 1, with 3 bases in between. In DNA form, the CDR3 reads TGTGCCATCAGTGAGTTTGGCACAGATACGCAGTATTTT. Translating it yields CAISEFGTDTQYF.

The chain employs TRBV7-9 and TRBJ2-4, with D possibly being TRBD1 (6 bases). Trimming removed 6 bases from V and 15 bases from J, with 18 bases in between. From germline, CDR1 is SEHNR and CDR2 FQNEAQ (reference sequence). The CDR3 has 12 residues. CDR3 nucleotides: TGTGCCAGCAGTAAAGGACAGAACGTTCGGTACTTC. It yields the protein CASSKGQNVRYF.

A single count supports this clonotype. This sequence joins TRBV24-1 and TRBJ1-2; 9 bases line up with TRBD1. With V trimmed by 4 bases and J by 8 bases, 7 bases remained unmatched. Germline-derived CDR1 and CDR2 are KGHDR and SFDVKD. The CDR3 extends over 14 amino acids. This CDR3 reads CATSDEQGALGYTF. The CDR3 region has the DNA TGTGCCACCAGTGACGAACAGGGGGCCTTGGGCTACACCTTC.

This chain uses TRBV5-6 with TRBJ2-2; D ambiguous. V was trimmed by 1 base and J by 4 bases, leaving 11 bases between them. In germline, CDR1 is SGHDT, CDR2 YYEEEE. The CDR3 spans 15 residues. The CDR3 bases are TGTGCCAGCAGCTTGATGGTTGTAGTCACCGGGGAGCTGTTTTTT. Its protein product is CASSLMVVVTGELFF. Based on the CDR3 plus reference TRBV5-6 and TRBJ2-2, the full variable domain is DAGVTQSPTHLIKTRGQQVTLRCSPKSGHDTVSWYQQALGQGPQFIFQYYEEEERQRGNFPDRFSGHQFPNYSSELNVNALLLGDSALYLCASSLMVVVTGELFFGEGSRLTVL.

This rearrangement joins TRBV7-9 to TRBJ1-2; D call uncertain. Germline CDR1 reads SEHNR; CDR2 reads FQNEAQ (reference sequence). V gave up 5 bases and J gave up 6 bases, with 19 bases separating them. This CDR3 comprises 15 residues. CDR3 sequence: CASSPGRVDEHGYTF. The CDR3 DNA reads as TGTGCCAGCAGCCCAGGTAGAGTAGATGAGCATGGCTACACCTTC.

The chain uses TRBV11-2 and TRBJ2-5; D might be TRBD2 (6 bases). Per the germline V gene, CDR1 is SGHAT and CDR2 is FQNNGV. The CDR3 contains 14 residues. V lost 5 bases to trimming and J lost 2 bases, with 12 bases between them. Here the CDR3 DNA reads TGTGCCAGCAGCCCGGTCGCGGGGCAAGAGACCCAGTACTTC. Its translation is CASSPVAGQETQYF. Full variable domain (remainder filled in from reference TRBV11-2 and TRBJ2-5): EAGVAQSPRYKIIEKRQSVAFWCNPISGHATLYWYQQILGQGPKLLIQFQNNGVVDDSQLPKDRFSAERLKGVDSTLKIQPAKLEDSAVYLCASSPVAGQETQYFGPGTRLLVL.

The genes are TRBV11-2 and TRBJ2-1; 9 bases agree with TRBD1. This CDR3 spans 16 amino acids. From germline, CDR1 is SGHAT and CDR2 FQNNGV. J lost 6 bases, V lost 0 bases, and 6 bases had no gene match. CDR3 loop: CASSLEGGTGFNEQFF. CDR3 sequence (DNA): TGTGCCAGCAGCTTAGAGGGAGGGACAGGGTTCAATGAGCAGTTCTTC.

This chain joins TRBV7-9 and TRBJ1-2; D possibly corresponds to TRBD1 (5 bases). Trimming left V 6 bases short and J 14 bases short, with 28 bases between. Germline CDR1 and CDR2: SEHNR and FQNEAQ (reference sequence). CDR3 size: 15 residues. In DNA, the CDR3 is TGTGCCAGCAGGGGGGGGGGGGGGAGCTCCTACGAGCAGACCTTC. Its translation is CASRGGGGSSYEQTF.

This chain uses TRBV7-8 with TRBJ2-7; 7 positions agree with TRBD1. Germline V gene sequence: CDR1 SGHVS, CDR2 FQNEAQ. J was trimmed by 1 base and V by 2 bases; bases with no gene match: 14. This CDR3 spans 18 amino acids. The CDR3 here is CASSLQADGTALSYEQYV. The DNA for the CDR3 is TGTGCCAGCAGCTTACAGGCAGACGGGACAGCCCTTTCCTACGAGCAGTACGTC.

This clonotype was detected once. A much larger clone sits a single nucleotide away, making a read error possible. The chain links TRBV27 to TRBJ1-5; 7 bases agree with TRBD1. The CDR3 contains 17 residues. The ends lost 5 bases at V and 0 bases at J; junction bases unmatched: 10. Germline V CDR1 and CDR2: MNHEY, SMNVEV (reference sequence). CDR3 coding DNA: TGTGCCAGCAGTCCTAGGAGCCAGGGGGGTAGCAATCAGCCCCAGCATTTT. It codes for CASSPRSQGGSNQPQHF.

This clonotype was seen once. The rearrangement uses TRBV11-1 and TRBJ2-7, with a weak D call TRBD2 (5 bases). CDR3 size: 12 residues. V was shortened by 8 bases and J by 7 bases, with 15 bases between the two germline ends. Germline-derived CDR1 and CDR2 are SGHAT and FQDESV (reference sequence). The CDR3 region is CASGSGPEEQYF. CDR3 coding DNA: TGTGCCAGCGGCAGCGGCCCAGAGGAGCAGTACTTC.